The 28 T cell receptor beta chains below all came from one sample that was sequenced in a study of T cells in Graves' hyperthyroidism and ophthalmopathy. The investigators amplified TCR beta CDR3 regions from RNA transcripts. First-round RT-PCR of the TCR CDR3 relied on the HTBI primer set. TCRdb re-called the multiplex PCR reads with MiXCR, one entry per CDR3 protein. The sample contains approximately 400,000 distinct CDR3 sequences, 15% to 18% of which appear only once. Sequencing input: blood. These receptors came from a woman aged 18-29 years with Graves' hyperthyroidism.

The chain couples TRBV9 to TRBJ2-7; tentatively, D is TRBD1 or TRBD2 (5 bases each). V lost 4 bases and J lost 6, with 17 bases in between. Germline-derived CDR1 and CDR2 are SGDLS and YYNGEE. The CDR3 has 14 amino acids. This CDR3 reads CASSYGTLTVEQYF. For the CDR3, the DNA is TGTGCCAGCAGCTACGGGACCCTGACCGTCGAGCAGTACTTC.

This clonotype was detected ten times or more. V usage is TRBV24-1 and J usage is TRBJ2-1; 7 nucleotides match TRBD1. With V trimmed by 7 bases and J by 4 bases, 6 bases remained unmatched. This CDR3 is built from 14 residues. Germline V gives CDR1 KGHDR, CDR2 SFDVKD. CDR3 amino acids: CATRGQTGYNEQFF. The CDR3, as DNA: TGTGCCACCAGGGGACAGACAGGATACAATGAGCAGTTCTTC.

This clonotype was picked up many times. CDR3 loop: CASSLNTGVRSSPLHF. CDR3 coding DNA: TGTGCCAGCAGCTTAAACACAGGGGTCAGGAGTTCACCCCTCCACTTT. The gene calls are TRBV13 and TRBJ1-6, with 7 bases that match TRBD1. Looked up from germline, CDR1 is PRHDT and CDR2 is FYEKMQ (reference sequence). The ends lost 2 bases at V and 9 bases at J; junction bases unmatched: 10. CDR3 length: 16 residues. The entire variable domain, with the rest obtained from reference TRBV13 and TRBJ1-6, is as follows: AAGVIQSPRHLIKEKRETATLKCYPIPRHDTVYWYQQGPGQDPQFLISFYEKMQSDKGSIPDRFSAQQFSDYHSELNMSSLELGDSALYFCASSLNTGVRSSPLHFGNGTRLTVT.

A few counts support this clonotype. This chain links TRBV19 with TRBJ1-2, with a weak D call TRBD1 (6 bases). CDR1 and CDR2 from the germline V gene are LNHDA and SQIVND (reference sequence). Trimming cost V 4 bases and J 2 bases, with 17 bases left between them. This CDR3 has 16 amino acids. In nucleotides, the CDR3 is TGTGCCAGTAGTACCGTCCAATTAACAGGGAACTATGGCTACACCTTC. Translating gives CASSTVQLTGNYGYTF.

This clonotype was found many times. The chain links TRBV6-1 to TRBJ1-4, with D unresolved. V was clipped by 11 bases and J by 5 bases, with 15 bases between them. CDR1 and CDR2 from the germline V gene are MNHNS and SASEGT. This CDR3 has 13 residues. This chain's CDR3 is CAGRWGSNEKLFF. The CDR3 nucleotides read TGTGCCGGCCGGTGGGGATCGAATGAAAAACTGTTTTTT.

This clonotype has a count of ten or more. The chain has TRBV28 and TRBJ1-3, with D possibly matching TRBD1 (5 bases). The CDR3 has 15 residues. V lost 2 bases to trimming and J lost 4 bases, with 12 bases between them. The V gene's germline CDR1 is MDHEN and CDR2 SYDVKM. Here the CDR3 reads CASSLGGRRGNTIYF. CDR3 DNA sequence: TGTGCCAGCAGTTTAGGGGGTCGCCGGGGAAACACCATATATTTT.

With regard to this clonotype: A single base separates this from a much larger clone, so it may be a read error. The CDR3 loop reads CASSPLTENTGELSF. In DNA, the CDR3 is TGTGCCAGCAGCCCCCTTACAGAGAACACCGGGGAGCTGTCTTTT. The gene calls are TRBV27 and TRBJ2-2, with D maybe TRBD2 (5 bases). Germline lookup yields CDR1 MNHEY and CDR2 SMNVEV (reference sequence). The CDR3 totals 15 residues.

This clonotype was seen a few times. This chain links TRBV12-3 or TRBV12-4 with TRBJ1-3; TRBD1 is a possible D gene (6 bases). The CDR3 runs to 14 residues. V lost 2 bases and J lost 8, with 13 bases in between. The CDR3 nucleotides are TGTGCCAGCAGTTTACAGGGGAACCCCTACACCATATATTTT. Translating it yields CASSLQGNPYTIYF.

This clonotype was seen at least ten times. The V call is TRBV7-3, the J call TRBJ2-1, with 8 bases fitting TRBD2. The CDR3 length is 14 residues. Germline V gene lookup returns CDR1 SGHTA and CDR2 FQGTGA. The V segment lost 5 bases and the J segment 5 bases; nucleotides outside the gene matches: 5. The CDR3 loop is CASSMGLVNNEQFF. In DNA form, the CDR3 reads TGTGCCAGCAGCATGGGACTAGTAAACAATGAGCAGTTCTTC.

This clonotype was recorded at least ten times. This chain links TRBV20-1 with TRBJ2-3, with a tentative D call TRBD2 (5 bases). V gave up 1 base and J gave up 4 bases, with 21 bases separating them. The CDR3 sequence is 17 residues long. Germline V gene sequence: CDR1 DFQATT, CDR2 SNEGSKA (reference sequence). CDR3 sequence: CSARAFRGSGGADTQYF. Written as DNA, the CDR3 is TGCAGTGCTAGAGCCTTCCGCGGAAGTGGAGGAGCAGATACGCAGTATTTT.

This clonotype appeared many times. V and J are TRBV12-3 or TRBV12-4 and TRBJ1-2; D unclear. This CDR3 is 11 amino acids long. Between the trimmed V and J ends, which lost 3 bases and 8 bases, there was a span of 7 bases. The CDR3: CASSFQGGYTF. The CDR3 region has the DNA TGTGCCAGCAGTTTTCAAGGAGGCTACACCTTC.

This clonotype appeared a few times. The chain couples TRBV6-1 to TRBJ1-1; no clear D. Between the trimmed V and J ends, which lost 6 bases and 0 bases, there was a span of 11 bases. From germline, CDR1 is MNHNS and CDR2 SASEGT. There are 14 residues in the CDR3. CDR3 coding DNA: TGTGCCAGCAGGTTCGGGAGCATGAACACTGAAGCTTTCTTT. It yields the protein CASRFGSMNTEAFF.

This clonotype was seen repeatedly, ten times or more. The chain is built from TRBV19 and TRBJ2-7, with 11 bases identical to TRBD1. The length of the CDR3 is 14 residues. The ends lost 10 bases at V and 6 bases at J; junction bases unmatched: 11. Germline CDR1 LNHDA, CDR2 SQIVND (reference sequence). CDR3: CATGDRGILREQYF. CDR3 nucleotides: TGTGCCACCGGGGACAGGGGGATCCTGCGCGAGCAGTACTTC.

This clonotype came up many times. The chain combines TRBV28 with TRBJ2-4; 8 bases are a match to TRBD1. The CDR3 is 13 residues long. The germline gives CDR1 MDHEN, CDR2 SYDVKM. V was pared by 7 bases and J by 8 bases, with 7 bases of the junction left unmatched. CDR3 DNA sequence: TGTGCCAGCACCGATCTGACAGGGGACATTCAGTACTTC. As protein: CASTDLTGDIQYF.

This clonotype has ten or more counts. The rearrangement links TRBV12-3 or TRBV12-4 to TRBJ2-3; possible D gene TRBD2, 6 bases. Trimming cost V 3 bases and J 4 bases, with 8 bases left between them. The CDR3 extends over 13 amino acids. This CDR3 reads CASSFRGADTQYF. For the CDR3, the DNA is TGTGCCAGCAGTTTCCGCGGGGCAGATACGCAGTATTTT.

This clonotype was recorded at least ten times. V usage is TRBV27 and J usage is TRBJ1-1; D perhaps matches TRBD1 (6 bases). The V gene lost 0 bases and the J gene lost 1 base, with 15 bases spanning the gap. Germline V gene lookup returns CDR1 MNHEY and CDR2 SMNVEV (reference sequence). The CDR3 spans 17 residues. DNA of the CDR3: TGTGCCAGCAGTTTATCGGGGGGCATAAGGGGGAACACTGAAGCTTTCTTT. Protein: CASSLSGGIRGNTEAFF.

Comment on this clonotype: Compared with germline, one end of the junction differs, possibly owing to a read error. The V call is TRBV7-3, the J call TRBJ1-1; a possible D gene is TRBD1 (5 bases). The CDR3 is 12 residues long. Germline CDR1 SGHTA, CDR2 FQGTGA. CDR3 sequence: CTSSLNGTRAFF. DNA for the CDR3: TGTACCAGCAGCTTAAACGGGACTAGGGCTTTCTTT.

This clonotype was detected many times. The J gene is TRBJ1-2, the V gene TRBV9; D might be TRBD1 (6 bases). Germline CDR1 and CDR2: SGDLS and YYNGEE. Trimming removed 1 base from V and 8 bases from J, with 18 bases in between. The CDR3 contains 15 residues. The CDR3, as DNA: TGTGCCAGCAGCGTATTGCAGGGGCGGAATGGGGGCTACACCTTC. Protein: CASSVLQGRNGGYTF.

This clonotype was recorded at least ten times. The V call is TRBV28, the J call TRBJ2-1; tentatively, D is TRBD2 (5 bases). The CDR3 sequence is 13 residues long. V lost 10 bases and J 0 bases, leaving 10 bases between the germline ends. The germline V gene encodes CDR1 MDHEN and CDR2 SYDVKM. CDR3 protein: CATGSSSYNEQFF. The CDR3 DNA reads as TGTGCCACGGGGTCATCCTCCTACAATGAGCAGTTCTTC.

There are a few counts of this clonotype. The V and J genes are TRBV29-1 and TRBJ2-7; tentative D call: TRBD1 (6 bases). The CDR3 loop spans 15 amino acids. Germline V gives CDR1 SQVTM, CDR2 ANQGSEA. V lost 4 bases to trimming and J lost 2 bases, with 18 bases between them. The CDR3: CSVVGADRWAYEQYF. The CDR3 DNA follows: TGCAGCGTTGTTGGGGCCGACAGGTGGGCCTACGAGCAGTACTTC.

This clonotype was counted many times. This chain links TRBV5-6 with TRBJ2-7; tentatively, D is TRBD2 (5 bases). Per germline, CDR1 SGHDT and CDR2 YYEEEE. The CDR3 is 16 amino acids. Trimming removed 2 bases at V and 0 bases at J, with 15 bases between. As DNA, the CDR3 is TGTGCCAGCAGCTTTGATGGACTGCTTATCTCCTACGAGCAGTACTTC. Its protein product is CASSFDGLLISYEQYF.

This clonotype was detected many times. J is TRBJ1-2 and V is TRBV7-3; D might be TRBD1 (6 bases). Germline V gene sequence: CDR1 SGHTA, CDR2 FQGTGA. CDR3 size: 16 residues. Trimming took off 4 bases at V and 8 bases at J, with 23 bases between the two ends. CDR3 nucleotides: TGTGCCAGCAGCTCGGCGCCACAGGGCCGGGCTAGCGGCTACACCTTC. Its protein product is CASSSAPQGRASGYTF.

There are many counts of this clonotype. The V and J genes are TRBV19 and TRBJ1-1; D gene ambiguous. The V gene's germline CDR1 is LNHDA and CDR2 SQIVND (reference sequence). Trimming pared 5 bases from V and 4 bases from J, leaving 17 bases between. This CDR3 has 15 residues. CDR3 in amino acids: CASSPEPPGLTEAFF. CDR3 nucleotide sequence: TGTGCCAGTAGTCCGGAGCCCCCCGGTCTCACTGAAGCTTTCTTT.

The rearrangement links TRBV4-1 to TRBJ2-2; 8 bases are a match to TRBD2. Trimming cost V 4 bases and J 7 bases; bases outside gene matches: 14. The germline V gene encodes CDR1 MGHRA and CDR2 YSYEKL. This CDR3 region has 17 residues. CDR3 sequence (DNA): TGCGCCAGCAGCCCACTGCCTTGGACTAGCTGGGGCGGGGAGCTGTTTTTT. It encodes CASSPLPWTSWGGELFF.

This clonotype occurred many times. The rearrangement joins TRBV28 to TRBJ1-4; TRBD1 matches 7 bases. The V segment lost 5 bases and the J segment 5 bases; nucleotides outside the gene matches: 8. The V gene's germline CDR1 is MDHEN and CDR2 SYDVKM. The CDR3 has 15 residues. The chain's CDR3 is CASSVTGAPNEKLFF. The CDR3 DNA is TGTGCCAGCAGTGTTACAGGGGCTCCAAATGAAAAACTGTTTTTT.

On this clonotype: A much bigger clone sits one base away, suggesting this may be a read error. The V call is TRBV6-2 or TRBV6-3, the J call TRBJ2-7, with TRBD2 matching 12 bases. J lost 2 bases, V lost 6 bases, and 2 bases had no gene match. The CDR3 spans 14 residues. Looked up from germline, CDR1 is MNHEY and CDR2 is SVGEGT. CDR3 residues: CASRASGGAYEQYF. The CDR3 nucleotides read TGTGCCAGCAGGGCTAGCGGGGGGGCCTACGAGCAGTACTTC.

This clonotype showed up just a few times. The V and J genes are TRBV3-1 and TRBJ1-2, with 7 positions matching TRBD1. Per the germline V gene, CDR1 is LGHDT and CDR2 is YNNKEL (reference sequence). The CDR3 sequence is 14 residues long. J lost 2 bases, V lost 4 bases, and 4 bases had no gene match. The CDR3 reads CASSREQGNYGYTF. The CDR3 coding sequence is TGTGCCAGCAGCCGAGAACAGGGGAACTATGGCTACACCTTC.

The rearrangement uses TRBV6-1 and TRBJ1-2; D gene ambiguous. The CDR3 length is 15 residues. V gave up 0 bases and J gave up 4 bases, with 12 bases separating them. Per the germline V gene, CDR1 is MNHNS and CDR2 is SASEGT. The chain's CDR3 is CASSEALEATYGYTF. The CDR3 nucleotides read TGTGCCAGCAGTGAAGCGCTGGAGGCCACCTATGGCTACACCTTC.